The 14 T cell receptor beta chains below were found in one sample sequenced in a study of shared clonotypes between healthy human individuals. Naive CD8 cells lacked CD45RO, underwent positive selection for CCR7 and left out terminally differentiated effector memory CD45RA+ cells. The repertoire was sequenced with immunoSEQ multiplex PCR; TCRdb's copy has only in-frame clones and lacks some. The sample records about 1.9 million clones, around 93% being singletons. What was sequenced was naive CD8+ T cells from PBMCs. The receptors here all came from a man aged 18 to 35 in good health. Some clones in this sample may be carry-over from other donors' samples.

On this clone itself: The same CDR3 can be traced to other DNA sequences in this sample. The chain links TRBV28 to TRBJ1-1, with 7 bases fitting TRBD1. This CDR3 spans 13 amino acids. The V gene's germline CDR1 is MDHEN and CDR2 SYDVKM. Unmatched junction bases numbered 4, after V lost 5 bases and J lost 4 bases. The CDR3 spells CASSSHRGTEAFF. The CDR3, as DNA: TGTGCCAGCAGTAGCCACAGGGGCACTGAAGCTTTCTTT.

The genes are TRBV27 and TRBJ1-1; unclear D gene. The V end was cut by 2 bases, the J end by 6 bases, with 7 bases between. The CDR3 is 12 amino acids. CDR1 is MNHEY, CDR2 SMNVEV, per germline (reference sequence). The CDR3 nucleotides read TGTGCCAGCAGTTTAGGAACCCCTGAAGCTTTCTTT. Translated: CASSLGTPEAFF.

The CDR3 loop is CASSLRFGRETYEQYF. CDR3 nucleotides: TGCGCCAGCAGCTTGCGGTTTGGGCGGGAGACGTACGAGCAGTACTTC. This sequence joins TRBV5-1 and TRBJ2-7; 7 nucleotides match TRBD2. The CDR3 has 16 amino acids. With 1 base clipped from V and 4 bases from J, the junction kept 11 bases outside the gene matches. Per germline, CDR1 SGHRS and CDR2 YFSETQ.

A note on this clone: Other nucleotide sequences in the sample specify the same CDR3. The gene calls are TRBV27 and TRBJ2-7; TRBD1 might be the D (5 bases). The ends were cut back, 6 bases at V and 1 base at J, with 7 bases in the middle. CDR3 length: 12 residues. Germline CDR1 reads MNHEY; CDR2 reads SMNVEV (reference sequence). The CDR3: CASSPGSYEQYF. The CDR3 nucleotides are TGTGCCAGCAGCCCAGGGTCCTACGAGCAGTACTTC.

V is TRBV14 and J is TRBJ2-7, with D perhaps matching TRBD1 or TRBD2 (5 bases each). CDR3 size: 14 residues. The germline V and J ends were trimmed by 4 bases and 3 bases, with 13 bases remaining between them. Germline-derived CDR1 and CDR2 are SGHDN and FVKESK. CDR3 amino acids: CASSRRGRVYEQYF. CDR3 coding DNA: TGTGCCAGCAGCCGTCGGGGCAGGGTCTACGAGCAGTACTTC. Based on the CDR3 plus reference TRBV14 and TRBJ2-7, the full variable domain is EAGVTQFPSHSVIEKGQTVTLRCDPISGHDNLYWYRRVMGKEIKFLLHFVKESKQDESGMPNNRFLAERTGGTYSTLKVQPAELEDSGVYFCASSRRGRVYEQYFGPGTRLTVT.

This clone came up once. The V gene is TRBV28, the J gene TRBJ2-5; 7 nucleotides agree with TRBD2. Germline assignment: CDR1 MDHEN and CDR2 SYDVKM. V lost 3 bases to trimming and J lost 4 bases; unmatched junction nucleotides: 11. The CDR3 is 16 residues long. In DNA, the CDR3 is TGTGCCAGCAGTTTTCTCTTTGGGAGGGCCGCAGAGACCCAGTACTTC. Residues: CASSFLFGRAAETQYF.

The chain recombines TRBV15 with TRBJ2-7; TRBD2 matches 8 bases. V dropped 1 base and J dropped 3; count of bases not matched to a gene: 14. CDR1 and CDR2 from the germline V gene are LNHNV and YYDKDF (reference sequence). The CDR3 is 18 amino acids. The DNA for the CDR3 is TGTGCCACCAGCAGAGGACCCATTAATAGCGGGACACTCTACGAGCAGTACTTC. Its translation: CATSRGPINSGTLYEQYF.

The genes are TRBV4-1 and TRBJ2-7, with D perhaps TRBD2 (5 bases). CDR1 is MGHRA, CDR2 YSYEKL, per germline. With 1 base removed from V and 7 bases from J, the gap between germline ends came to 17 bases. This CDR3 region has 15 residues. CDR3 amino acids: CASSQAWAPSGEQYF. CDR3 nucleotides: TGCGCCAGCAGCCAAGCTTGGGCCCCCTCGGGGGAGCAGTACTTC.

V is TRBV6-5 and J is TRBJ1-1; tentative D call: TRBD1 (6 bases). The CDR3 sequence is 16 residues long. Trimming stripped 4 bases from V and 0 bases from J, with 15 bases between. The germline V gene has CDR1 MNHEY and CDR2 SVGAGI. Here the CDR3 reads CASSSLPGGMNTEAFF. CDR3 nucleotides: TGTGCCAGCAGTTCTCTCCCGGGGGGCATGAACACTGAAGCTTTCTTT.

The chain employs TRBV19 and TRBJ2-7; D is perhaps TRBD1 (5 bases). Trimming pared 6 bases from V and 5 bases from J, leaving 14 bases between. CDR1 LNHDA and CDR2 SQIVND come from the germline V gene (reference sequence). This CDR3 contains 13 residues. CDR3 nucleotides: TGTGCCAGTAGGAGAAGGGGCGCAGACGAGCAGTACTTC. Translation gives CASRRRGADEQYF.

This clone was seen once. Here the CDR3 DNA reads TGTGCCAACCGGGCCCTGGGAGGGCTCGGTGAAAAACTGTTTTTT. It translates to CANRALGGLGEKLFF. The V gene is TRBV2, the J gene TRBJ1-4; D remains ambiguous. The V and J ends lost 10 bases and 7 bases respectively, with 22 bases between them. Germline CDR1 SNHLY, CDR2 FYNNEI. CDR3 length: 15 amino acids.

The rearrangement links TRBV4-2 to TRBJ2-3, with a possible D match to TRBD2 (5 bases). Germline V lookup: CDR1 LGHNA, CDR2 YNFKEQ. With 3 bases removed from V and 1 base from J, the gap between germline ends came to 14 bases. The CDR3 loop spans 16 amino acids. The CDR3 DNA is TGTGCCAGCAGCCAGGTGGGCGGGTTTGGCACAGATACGCAGTATTTT. Residues: CASSQVGGFGTDTQYF.

This chain uses TRBV11-2 with TRBJ2-7, with 9 bases aligning to TRBD1. Germline V gene lookup returns CDR1 SGHAT and CDR2 FQNNGV. J gave up 5 bases and V 5 bases, and 10 bases lay outside the gene matches. This CDR3 has 15 residues. The CDR3 DNA follows: TGTGCCAGCAGCATCACAGGGGGCAGGGGCCACGAGCAGTACTTC. The encoded protein is CASSITGGRGHEQYF. Variable domain in full (rest from reference TRBV11-2 and TRBJ2-7): EAGVAQSPRYKIIEKRQSVAFWCNPISGHATLYWYQQILGQGPKLLIQFQNNGVVDDSQLPKDRFSAERLKGVDSTLKIQPAKLEDSAVYLCASSITGGRGHEQYFGPGTRLTVT.

The CDR3, as DNA: TGTGCCAGTAGCGGGAGGGACGTAGGTGAGCAGTTCTTC. It specifies CASSGRDVGEQFF. V usage is TRBV27 and J usage is TRBJ2-1; TRBD2 matches at 11 bases. CDR1 is MNHEY, CDR2 SMNVEV, per germline (reference sequence). V trimming: 9 bases; J trimming: 9 bases; junction bases outside the gene matches: 7. This CDR3 comprises 13 residues.